The entry below gives a single TCR beta chain sequence along with its context. The sample belongs to a study of blood T cell repertoires in COVID-19. Study details: COVID-19 samples, acute and convalescent, were from the United States, Italy and Spain. In each case, the material was cDNA or gDNA derived from T cells, B-cell-depleted T cells, or PBMCs.

As originally analysed: Amplification of reference gene primers was used by the study to estimate nucleated cell counts. Some clones are missing from TCRdb's copy, which holds only in-frame ones; the method was immunoSEQ multiplex PCR. V and J calls and clone size are copied from that table; D and trimming were computed from the DNA. The data hold approximately 170,000 clones, with approximately 87% observed a single time. CDR3 length equals 20 residues. Trimming took off 4 bases at V and 2 bases at J, with 30 bases between the two ends. Germline CDR1 and CDR2: SGDLS and YYNGEE. V gene TRBV9 combines with J gene TRBJ1-2, with D unclear. This TCR derives from a woman aged 70-85 years with acute or convalescent COVID-19. The sequencing input was peripheral blood. CDR3: CASSPGSPQKQSPPNYGYTF. The CDR3 DNA sequence: TGTGCCAGCAGCCCAGGCAGCCCCCAGAAACAGTCGCCACCCAACTATGGCTACACCTTC.